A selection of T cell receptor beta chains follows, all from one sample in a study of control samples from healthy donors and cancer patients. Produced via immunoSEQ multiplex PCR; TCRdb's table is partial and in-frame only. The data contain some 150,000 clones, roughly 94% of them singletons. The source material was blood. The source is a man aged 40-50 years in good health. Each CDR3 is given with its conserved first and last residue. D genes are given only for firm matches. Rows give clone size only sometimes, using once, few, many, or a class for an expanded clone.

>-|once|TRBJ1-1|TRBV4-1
TGCGCCAGCAGCCCGCTGGGGGAGGGGACTGCAGCTTTCTTT
CASSPLGEGTAAFF
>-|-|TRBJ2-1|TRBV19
TGTGCCAGTCCATGGACCAGCTCCTACAATGAGCAGTTCTTC
CASPWTSSYNEQFF
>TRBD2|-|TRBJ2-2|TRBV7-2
TGTGCCAGCAGCTTCCTAGCGGGGAACACCGGGGAGCTGTTTTTT
CASSFLAGNTGELFF
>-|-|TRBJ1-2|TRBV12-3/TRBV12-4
TGTGCCAGCAGAGGAGTGGAGCACTATGGCTACACCTTC
CASRGVEHYGYTF
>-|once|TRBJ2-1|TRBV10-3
TGTGCCATCCAGGGGAACAATGAGCAGTTCTTC
CAIQGNNEQFF
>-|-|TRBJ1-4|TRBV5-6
TGTGCCAGCAGCTCGGGCCTGGAGGATGAAAAACTGTTTTTT
CASSSGLEDEKLFF
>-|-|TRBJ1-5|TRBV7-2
TGTGCCAGCAGCTTAGCAGGCGGGGGCGGCAATCAGCCCCAGCATTTT
CASSLAGGGGNQPQHF
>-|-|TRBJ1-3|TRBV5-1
TGCGCCAGCAGCTTAGAGATCGGAAACACCATATATTTT
CASSLEIGNTIYF
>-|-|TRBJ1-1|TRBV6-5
TGTGCCAGCAGTCCCATGGGACCGAACACTGAAGCTTTCTTT
CASSPMGPNTEAFF
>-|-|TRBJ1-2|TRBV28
TGTGCCAGCAGTTCTGGGCCCCCTAACTATGGCTACACCTTC
CASSSGPPNYGYTF
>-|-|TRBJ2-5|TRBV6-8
TGTGCCAGCAGGGAGGGGTACGGGACCCAGTACTTC
CASREGYGTQYF
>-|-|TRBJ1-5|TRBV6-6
TGTGCCAGCAGTTACTATCCGGACTCAGGGTCTCAGCCCCAGCATTTT
CASSYYPDSGSQPQHF
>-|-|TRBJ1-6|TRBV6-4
TGTGCCAGCAGTGAATCCTCCCTCCATCCCCTCCACTTT
CASSESSLHPLHF
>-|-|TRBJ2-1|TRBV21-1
TGTGCCAGCAGCCCCCGGGGCCACAATGAGCAGTTCTTC
CASSPRGHNEQFF
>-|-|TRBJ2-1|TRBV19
TGTGCCAGTAGTCTCTTCCGCTCGGATGAGCAGTTCTTC
CASSLFRSDEQFF
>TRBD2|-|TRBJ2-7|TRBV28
TGTGCCAGCAGCGAGACTAGCGGGAGAGTCTACGAGCAGTACTTC
CASSETSGRVYEQYF
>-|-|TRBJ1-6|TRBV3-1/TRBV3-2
TGTGCCAGCAGCCACACTACAGAATATAATTCACCCCTCCACTTT
CASSHTTEYNSPLHF
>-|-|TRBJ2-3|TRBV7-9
TGTGCCAGCAGAACTACCAGGGGAGGTATGGATACGCAGTATTTT
CASRTTRGGMDTQYF
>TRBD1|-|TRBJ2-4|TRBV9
TGTGCCAGCAGTGCCACAGGGGTCAAAAACATTCAGTACTTC
CASSATGVKNIQYF
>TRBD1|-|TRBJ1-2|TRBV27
TGTGCCAGCAGTTTTACTTCGACAGGGAATACCTACACCTTC
CASSFTSTGNTYTF
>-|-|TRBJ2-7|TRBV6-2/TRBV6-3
TGTGCCAGCAGTTACCCCGGGTCCTACGAGCAGTACTTC
CASSYPGSYEQYF
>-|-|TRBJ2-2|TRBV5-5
TGTGCCAGCAGCTGGAGGGGTGGCGCCACCGGGGAGCTGTTTTTT
CASSWRGGATGELFF
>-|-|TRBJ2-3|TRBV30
TGTGCCTGGGGCGTGGGGGACACCTTCACAGATACGCAGTATTTT
CAWGVGDTFTDTQYF
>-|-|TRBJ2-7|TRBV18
TGTGCCAGCTCACGAGCAGGACAGAACTACGAGCAGTACTTC
CASSRAGQNYEQYF
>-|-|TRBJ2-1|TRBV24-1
TGTGCCACCAGTGACGGCGCGGGCGATGAGCAGTTCTTC
CATSDGAGDEQFF
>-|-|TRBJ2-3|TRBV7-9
TGTGCCAGCAGCCCGCTCAGTGCAGATACGCAGTATTTT
CASSPLSADTQYF
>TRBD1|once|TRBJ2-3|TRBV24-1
TGTGCCACCAGTGATTTCCGAGACAGGGGGGTTGATACGCAGTATTTT
CATSDFRDRGVDTQYF